This is a list of T cell receptor beta chains from one sample in a study of T cell changes during pregnancy in multiple sclerosis. TCRdb's table, derived via immunoSEQ multiplex PCR, lists solely in-frame clones and lacks some. This table holds 35,000 to 50,000 clones, roughly nine tenths found once. Specimen: CD4+ T cells from peripheral blood mononuclear cells, collected after pregnancy. The receptors here all came from a female donor with multiple sclerosis, enrolled in a pregnancy study. Both conserved end residues are part of each CDR3. The D gene is left open where the match is weak.

V	D	length	J	CDR3
TRBV18	TRBD1	14	TRBJ2-7	CASSPVMGQYEQYF
TRBV18	TRBD1	22	TRBJ2-1	CASSLVGVQPGDRVGSYNEQFF
TRBV19	TRBD2	14	TRBJ2-7	CATRLAGNTYEQYF
TRBV5-1	TRBD2	16	TRBJ2-1	CASSLAGAGAGDEQFF
TRBV28	TRBD2	17	TRBJ2-2	CASSLLPSGSGTGELFF
TRBV2	-	12	TRBJ1-4	CASRRYREKLFF
TRBV7-9	-	14	TRBJ2-5	CASSSYRDQETQYF
TRBV25-1	-	16	TRBJ2-1	CASSDHIAGSYNEQFF
TRBV7-8	TRBD1	15	TRBJ1-5	CASSLRTGGNQPQHF
TRBV19	-	16	TRBJ1-4	CASSPGTNGVGEKLFF
TRBV6-6	-	13	TRBJ2-1	CASIRDWRNEQFF
TRBV5-1	TRBD1	16	TRBJ1-1	CASSSNSGTANTEAFF
TRBV6-1	-	16	TRBJ1-3	CASSVESGSSGNTIYF
TRBV5-4	-	12	TRBJ2-1	CASSRGLDEQFF
TRBV5-6	-	15	TRBJ2-1	CASSLDWSSYNEQFF
TRBV6-4	TRBD2	13	TRBJ2-3	CASSGRETDTQYF
TRBV19	TRBD1	15	TRBJ2-7	CASSIAPGQAFEQYF
TRBV11-2	-	14	TRBJ2-2	CASSLARYTGELFF
TRBV4-2	TRBD2	15	TRBJ2-7	CASSQSFGTSYEQYF
TRBV4-3	-	15	TRBJ1-1	CASSQPGTHNTEAFF
TRBV9	-	16	TRBJ2-3	CASSSSPGTIFDTQYF
TRBV5-5	-	14	TRBJ1-2	CASSSTVSLQGYTF
TRBV7-9	-	12	TRBJ2-7	CASRGTADEQYF
TRBV5-6	-	12	TRBJ2-1	CASSPRNNEQFF
TRBV29-1	TRBD1	13	TRBJ1-1	CSVEGQVRTEAFF
TRBV5-1	TRBD2	16	TRBJ2-3	CASSPLTSGIADTQYF
TRBV6-5	-	15	TRBJ2-7	CASTTRFWSFYEQYF
TRBV13	-	14	TRBJ2-7	CASSLGVRTTEQYF
TRBV5-1	-	13	TRBJ2-1	CASSLSRSNEQFF
TRBV5-1	-	14	TRBJ1-3	CASSTYRAGNTIYF
TRBV28	TRBD1	12	TRBJ2-7	CASSRQGYEQYF
TRBV9	-	12	TRBJ1-2	CASSVLGQGYTF
TRBV11-2	TRBD2	19	TRBJ2-1	CASSLQPPRLAGARNEQFF
TRBV18	TRBD1	15	TRBJ1-5	CASSPMAGGDQPQHF
TRBV6-5	-	13	TRBJ2-3	CASSYTTADTQYF
TRBV30	TRBD1	15	TRBJ1-1	CACTYTGQQNTEAFF
TRBV6-5	TRBD1	14	TRBJ2-1	CASSADRGGGEQFF
TRBV5-4	TRBD1	14	TRBJ1-5	CASKAQGDNQPQHF
TRBV5-4	-	16	TRBJ2-3	CASSPAGGSLGDTQYF
TRBV29-1	-	15	TRBJ2-2	CSAQRDGTNTGELFF
TRBV5-1	TRBD2	15	TRBJ2-1	CASSSGTSGRVEQFF
TRBV30	-	12	TRBJ1-2	CAHTRGWDGYTF
TRBV13	TRBD2	19	TRBJ2-1	CASSLGLASGSLAYNEQFF
TRBV4-1	TRBD1	18	TRBJ2-4	CASSQGMVTGVAKNIQYF
TRBV10-1	TRBD1	16	TRBJ2-1	CASSDLGTGGYNEQFF
TRBV28	TRBD1	14	TRBJ1-2	CASISGQGRGGYTF
TRBV28	TRBD1	16	TRBJ2-7	CASSPLGQGASYEQYF
TRBV6-5	TRBD2	14	TRBJ2-7	CASSGTSGSYEQYF
TRBV7-2	-	15	TRBJ1-1	CASSLAQGLGTEAFF
TRBV19	TRBD2	16	TRBJ2-3	CASSSGRAGSTDTQYF
TRBV7-2	TRBD1	19	TRBJ2-1	CASSSTGGRAGSSYNEQFF
TRBV9	-	14	TRBJ2-1	CASSPRTTGNEQFF
TRBV10-3	-	16	TRBJ2-6	CATQDWSYSGANVLTF
TRBV19	TRBD2	15	TRBJ2-5	CASSVLAGAQETQYF
TRBV20-1	-	11	TRBJ1-2	CSALGVWGYTF
TRBV2	-	14	TRBJ2-1	CASRARSSYNEQFF
TRBV18	-	15	TRBJ2-1	CASSQQGPPSNEQFF